Reported below is one T cell receptor (beta chain). This sample stems from a study of T cells in Graves' hyperthyroidism and ophthalmopathy. It was RNA transcripts that yielded the amplified TCR beta CDR3 regions. Researchers ran a first-round RT-PCR on the TCR CDR3 using the HTBI primer set. Each CDR3 protein is one row after TCRdb ran MiXCR on the multiplex PCR reads. The table includes fewer than 350,000 distinct CDR3 sequences, about an eighth detected once. The sample was blood. This clonotype originated in a woman aged 40-49 years with Graves' hyperthyroidism.

In nucleotides, the CDR3 is TGTGCCAGCAGCCCTCCAACACAGGGAGGCACAGATACGCAGTATTTT. It yields the protein CASSPPTQGGTDTQYF. The rearrangement links TRBV7-9 to TRBJ2-3; D might be TRBD1 (6 bases). The CDR3 has 16 amino acids. V lost 5 bases to trimming and J lost 1 base, with 16 bases between them. Germline CDR1 is SEHNR and CDR2 is FQNEAQ (reference sequence).